Shown below are 23 T cell receptor beta chains from a single sample sequenced in a study of CD8 T cells in Susac syndrome. Random-hexamer reverse transcription was applied to about 0.5 to 1 ug RNA. Each CDR3 protein gets one entry after TCRdb re-called the immunoSEQ multiplex PCR reads with MiXCR. The sample comprises fewer than 350,000 distinct CDR3 sequences, approximately 85% of which are singletons, and 0.21% rests with the top ten. The sequencing input was CD8+ T cells from PBMCs. The origin of the receptors is a human donor with multiple sclerosis.

The chain links TRBV10-3 to TRBJ2-1; D is unresolved. From germline, CDR1 is ENHRY and CDR2 SYGVKD. The germline V and J ends were trimmed by 0 bases and 2 bases, with 2 bases remaining between them. This CDR3 comprises 13 residues. CDR3 residues: CAISESTYNEQFF. The CDR3, as DNA: TGTGCCATCAGTGAGTCGACCTACAATGAGCAGTTCTTC.

The chain links TRBV11-2 to TRBJ2-7, with 9 bases that match TRBD2. The CDR3 runs to 18 residues. The trim removed 5 bases at V and 2 bases at J, leaving 16 bases unmatched. Germline CDR1 is SGHAT and CDR2 is FQNNGV. The CDR3 DNA reads as TGTGCCAGCAGCGAGCTGGGTTCTAGCGGGGCTACCCCCTACGAGCAGTACTTC. Translated, it gives CASSELGSSGATPYEQYF. Using reference TRBV11-2 and TRBJ2-7 for the parts outside the CDR3, the full variable domain is EAGVAQSPRYKIIEKRQSVAFWCNPISGHATLYWYQQILGQGPKLLIQFQNNGVVDDSQLPKDRFSAERLKGVDSTLKIQPAKLEDSAVYLCASSELGSSGATPYEQYFGPGTRLTVT.

This clonotype has more than one count but fewer than ten. The V and J genes are TRBV6-5 and TRBJ1-1, with D perhaps TRBD1 (5 bases). The V gene's germline CDR1 is MNHEY and CDR2 SVGAGI. The CDR3 is 15 amino acids. Trimming stripped 0 bases from V and 3 bases from J, with 11 bases between. This chain's CDR3 is CASSYSRAWDTEAFF. CDR3 DNA: TGTGCCAGCAGTTACTCCAGGGCTTGGGACACTGAAGCTTTCTTT.

The chain recombines TRBV19 with TRBJ1-5; D is ambiguous. V lost 1 base, J lost 2 bases, and 9 bases lay in between. Germline values: CDR1 LNHDA, CDR2 SQIVND (reference sequence). CDR3 size: 15 residues. The CDR3 nucleotides read TGTGCCAGTAGTATAGTTAACAGTGGCAATCAGCCCCAGCATTTT. Encoded protein: CASSIVNSGNQPQHF.

The chain couples TRBV6-2 or TRBV6-3 to TRBJ2-1; either TRBD1 or TRBD2 may supply D (5 bases each). Trimming removed 1 base at V and 2 bases at J, with 12 bases between. CDR1 and CDR2 from the germline V gene are MNHEY and SVGEGT. CDR3 length equals 16 residues. This CDR3 reads CASSYWGYSPYNEQFF. Here the CDR3 DNA reads TGTGCCAGCAGTTACTGGGGGTACTCCCCCTACAATGAGCAGTTCTTC.

This clonotype was counted once. The V and J genes are TRBV10-3 and TRBJ2-6; D call uncertain. The germline gives CDR1 ENHRY, CDR2 SYGVKD. Trimming stripped 0 bases from V and 0 bases from J, with 12 bases between. The CDR3 is 18 residues long. CDR3 in amino acids: CAISESASPYSGANVLTF. In DNA form, the CDR3 reads TGTGCCATCAGTGAGTCCGCATCCCCGTACTCTGGGGCCAACGTCCTGACTTTC.

The genes are TRBV9 and TRBJ2-7; the D is unclear. CDR3 length equals 15 residues. Trimming stripped 2 bases from V and 6 bases from J, with 18 bases between. CDR1 is SGDLS and CDR2 is YYNGEE in the germline V gene. The CDR3 bases are TGTGCCAGCAGCGTGAGTAATGCGGATGGCGTCGAGCAGTACTTC. Its protein is CASSVSNADGVEQYF.

V and J are TRBV15 and TRBJ2-7, with 10 positions matching TRBD2. The CDR3 consists of 14 residues. CDR1 is LNHNV, CDR2 YYDKDF, per germline (reference sequence). Germline trimming cut 5 bases from V and 7 bases from J; bases unmatched to any gene: 8. The CDR3 is CATSSRLAGEEQYF. The CDR3 region has the DNA TGTGCCACCAGCTCTCGACTAGCGGGTGAAGAGCAGTACTTC.

Only a few counts were recorded for this clonotype. The chain has TRBV7-9 and TRBJ2-7; D gene unclear. The CDR3 length is 13 residues. Germline CDR1 reads SEHNR; CDR2 reads FQNEAQ (reference sequence). Between the trimmed V and J ends, which lost 3 bases and 6 bases, there was a span of 12 bases. DNA for the CDR3: TGTGCCAGCAGCTTGGTCCCCTTGCTCGAGCAGTACTTC. Its translation is CASSLVPLLEQYF.

The J gene is TRBJ2-5, the V gene TRBV9; the D call may be TRBD1 or TRBD2 (6 bases each). The germline V and J ends were trimmed by 4 bases and 4 bases, with 14 bases remaining between them. Germline assignment: CDR1 SGDLS and CDR2 YYNGEE. The CDR3 consists of 14 residues. The CDR3 nucleotides read TGTGCCAGCAGCTCCGGTTGGGGGGCAGAGACCCAGTACTTC. Translation gives CASSSGWGAETQYF.

The V call is TRBV7-8, the J call TRBJ2-1, with 13 bases fitting TRBD2. The CDR3 contains 20 residues. The trim removed 2 bases at V and 5 bases at J, leaving 15 bases unmatched. From germline, CDR1 is SGHVS and CDR2 FQNEAQ. Here the CDR3 DNA reads TGTGCCAGCAGCTTACTGGCCGGGACTAGCGGGGTGTCCAGTCACAATGAGCAGTTCTTC. Its protein product is CASSLLAGTSGVSSHNEQFF.

The chain links TRBV10-3 to TRBJ1-1; D gene unclear. CDR3 length: 16 amino acids. Germline V gene lookup returns CDR1 ENHRY and CDR2 SYGVKD. Trimming removed 2 bases from V and 5 bases from J, with 18 bases in between. Here the CDR3 reads CAISEEVKRIRTEAFF. CDR3 coding DNA: TGTGCCATCAGTGAGGAGGTAAAGAGGATTCGGACTGAAGCTTTCTTT.

This sequence joins TRBV7-6 and TRBJ2-7, with D possibly being TRBD1 (6 bases). V was trimmed by 0 bases and J by 2 bases, leaving 11 bases between them. The CDR3 loop spans 15 amino acids. Germline values: CDR1 SGHVS, CDR2 FNYEAQ. CDR3: CASSLAYTGPYEQYF. The CDR3 DNA reads as TGTGCCAGCAGCTTAGCGTATACAGGGCCCTACGAGCAGTACTTC.

CDR3 DNA: TGTGCCAGCAGCTTATCGCCGGCTAGGGACTTTGACAATCAGCCCCAGCATTTT. Protein sequence: CASSLSPARDFDNQPQHF. V is TRBV7-8 and J is TRBJ1-5; possibly TRBD1 for D (5 bases). This CDR3 is built from 18 residues. The germline V gene has CDR1 SGHVS and CDR2 FQNEAQ. Between the trimmed V and J ends, which lost 2 bases and 3 bases, there was a span of 20 bases. The full variable domain, with the rest looked up from reference TRBV7-8 and TRBJ1-5, is GAGVSQSPRYKVAKRGQDVALRCDPISGHVSLFWYQQALGQGPEFLTYFQNEAQLDKSGLPSDRFFAERPEGSVSTLKIQRTQQEDSAVYLCASSLSPARDFDNQPQHFGDGTRLSIL.

CDR3 region: CASSIGGLQLFF. The CDR3 nucleotides read TGTGCCAGTAGTATCGGGGGATTACAACTGTTTTTT. The V and J genes are TRBV19 and TRBJ1-4; D might be TRBD1 (5 bases). The CDR3 is made up of 12 amino acids. The V end was cut by 3 bases, the J end by 12 bases, with 11 bases between. The germline CDR1 and CDR2 sequences are LNHDA and SQIVND (reference sequence).

CDR3 nucleotides: TGCAGCGTTGAAGACCGGGCAGGTTTCTCCTACGAGCAGTACTTC. Its protein product is CSVEDRAGFSYEQYF. This chain connects TRBV29-1 to TRBJ2-7; no clear D gene. The V gene lost 0 bases and the J gene lost 0 bases, with 12 bases spanning the gap. The CDR3 extends over 15 amino acids. In germline, CDR1 is SQVTM, CDR2 ANQGSEA.

This chain joins TRBV7-4 and TRBJ2-2; tentative D call: TRBD2 (6 bases). The CDR3 has 15 amino acids. CDR1 and CDR2 (germline): SGHVT, SQSDAQ. With 3 bases removed from V and 3 bases from J, the gap between germline ends came to 11 bases. The CDR3 nucleotides read TGTGCCAGCAGCTTGGGGCGGGATGACACCGGGGAGCTGTTTTTT. It translates to CASSLGRDDTGELFF. Full variable domain (outside the CDR3, taken from reference TRBV7-4 and TRBJ2-2): GAGVSQSPRYKVAKRGRDVALRCDSISGHVTLYWYRQTLGQGSEVLTYSQSDAQRDKSGRPSGRFSAERPERSVSTLKIQRTEQGDSAVYLCASSLGRDDTGELFFGEGSRLTVL.

This clonotype was observed a few times. The gene calls are TRBV6-2 or TRBV6-3 and TRBJ2-1; no clear D. The germline V gene encodes CDR1 MNHEY and CDR2 SVGEGT. This CDR3 region has 13 residues. V dropped 5 bases and J dropped 14 bases, with 19 bases sitting between them. In nucleotides, the CDR3 is TGTGCCAGCAGTCCTTCTGCGGTAGCATTTAAGTTCTTC. This translates into CASSPSAVAFKFF.

V is TRBV28 and J is TRBJ2-7; TRBD2 aligns across 9 bases. The CDR3 totals 15 residues. Losses at the gene ends were 5 bases for V and 4 bases for J; bases not matched to a gene: 9. Per germline, CDR1 MDHEN and CDR2 SYDVKM. The CDR3 coding sequence is TGTGCCAGCAGTCCGCTGCTAGCGGGGAAATACGAGCAGTACTTC. Its translation: CASSPLLAGKYEQYF.

V is TRBV3-1 and J is TRBJ2-2; a possible D gene is TRBD2 (6 bases). The V end lost 4 bases, the J end lost 5 bases, and 8 bases lay between the germline ends. CDR3 length: 13 amino acids. CDR1 and CDR2 (germline): LGHDT, YNNKEL (reference sequence). In DNA form, the CDR3 reads TGTGCCAGCAGCCGGGGGGTTACCGGGGAGCTGTTTTTT. Amino acids: CASSRGVTGELFF.

The chain's CDR3 is CASSLWDPGDEKLFF. DNA of the CDR3: TGTGCCAGCAGCTTATGGGATCCCGGGGATGAAAAACTGTTTTTT. The rearrangement joins TRBV7-9 to TRBJ1-4; D not resolved. The germline gives CDR1 SEHNR, CDR2 FQNEAQ (reference sequence). The length of the CDR3 is 15 residues. Trimming stripped 2 bases from V and 6 bases from J, with 13 bases between.

The chain joins TRBV20-1 to TRBJ2-1; possibly TRBD1 for D (6 bases). The V gene's germline CDR1 is DFQATT and CDR2 SNEGSKA (reference sequence). V lost 1 base to trimming and J lost 0 bases, with 10 bases between them. The CDR3 is 15 amino acids. The CDR3, as DNA: TGCAGTGCTAGAGGACAGGTTAGCTCCTACAATGAGCAGTTCTTC. Its translation is CSARGQVSSYNEQFF.

The genes are TRBV10-3 and TRBJ1-3, with 10 nucleotides matching TRBD1. With V trimmed by 1 base and J by 0 bases, 12 bases remained unmatched. Germline V lookup: CDR1 ENHRY, CDR2 SYGVKD. CDR3 length equals 20 residues. The CDR3 is CAISEFTGTGAFASGNTIYF. The DNA for the CDR3 is TGTGCCATCAGTGAGTTTACCGGGACAGGGGCCTTCGCCTCTGGAAACACCATATATTTT.